This note documents a single TCR beta chain sequence. The CDR3 consists of 16 residues. Trimming took 2 bases from V and 6 from J; bases not matched to a gene: 4. CDR1 is MNHEY, CDR2 SMNVEV, per germline (reference sequence). This entry comes from a study of shared clonotypes between healthy human individuals. Assay: immunoSEQ multiplex PCR; the TCRdb copy retains only in-frame clones and omits some. The sample holds under 2,500,000 clones; 95% are singletons and the top ten take 0.1% to 0.15%. This TCR was sampled from a young man in good health. Sequenced sample: naive CD4+ T cells sorted from blood. Subset given: CD45RA+ positively selected. This chain links TRBV27 with TRBJ1-6, with TRBD1 identical over 10 bases. CDR3 in DNA: TGTGCCAGCAGTTTACCTCGACAGGGGGCTAATTCACCCCTCCACTTT. Its protein is CASSLPRQGANSPLHF.